This is a list of T cell receptor beta chains from one sample in a study of shared clonotypes between healthy human individuals. Sequencing was performed with immunoSEQ multiplex PCR; in TCRdb, only in-frame clones are kept and a portion is missing. This table has about 1.5 million clones, approximately 97% appearing once. The sequencing input was naive CD4+ T cells sorted from blood. These receptors all stem from a man aged 25-40 years in good health. The conserved cysteine and the conserved F or W are not part of the CDR3 here.

cdr3_length: 12; j_call: TRBJ2-3; v_call: TRBV18; cdr3_aa: ASSTRTSDDTQY
cdr3_length: 12; j_call: TRBJ2-2; v_call: TRBV9; cdr3_aa: ASSVAGSTGELF
cdr3_length: 13; j_call: TRBJ2-3; v_call: TRBV6-5; cdr3_aa: ASSLLTSGTDTQY
cdr3_length: 15; j_call: TRBJ1-1; v_call: TRBV15; cdr3_aa: ATSSRAQGGVRTEAF
cdr3_length: 13; j_call: TRBJ2-3; v_call: TRBV5-1; cdr3_aa: ASSWAGKTGDTQY
cdr3_length: 14; j_call: TRBJ2-5; v_call: TRBV9; cdr3_aa: ASSVGGTGLQETQY
cdr3_length: 10; j_call: TRBJ2-5; v_call: TRBV28; cdr3_aa: ASSLPQETQY
cdr3_length: 12; j_call: TRBJ2-3; v_call: TRBV27; cdr3_aa: ASTGQTSTDTQY
cdr3_length: 14; j_call: TRBJ2-1; v_call: TRBV10-1; cdr3_aa: ASSESIKGAGHEQF
cdr3_length: 15; j_call: TRBJ2-7; v_call: TRBV11-2; cdr3_aa: ASSLRQDGGFSYEQY
cdr3_length: 14; j_call: TRBJ2-1; v_call: TRBV2; cdr3_aa: ASSQTSGRPYNEQF
cdr3_length: 16; j_call: TRBJ2-3; v_call: TRBV9; cdr3_aa: ASSVIPGGEIGTDTQY
cdr3_length: 12; j_call: TRBJ2-7; v_call: TRBV6-5; cdr3_aa: ASSYSQTSYEQY
cdr3_length: 12; j_call: TRBJ2-1; v_call: TRBV29-1; cdr3_aa: SVVLRLAVREQF
cdr3_length: 11; j_call: TRBJ1-1; v_call: TRBV19; cdr3_aa: ASTRDSNTEAF
cdr3_length: 11; j_call: TRBJ1-1; v_call: TRBV6-5; cdr3_aa: ASTGVMNTEAF
cdr3_length: 14; j_call: TRBJ1-1; v_call: TRBV2; cdr3_aa: ASSIETGSRDTEAF
cdr3_length: 11; j_call: TRBJ1-5; v_call: TRBV19; cdr3_aa: ATTGSGLQPQH
cdr3_length: 10; j_call: TRBJ2-5; v_call: TRBV2; cdr3_aa: ASSRSKETQY
cdr3_length: 13; j_call: TRBJ2-3; v_call: TRBV5-5; cdr3_aa: ASSLSLRGTDTQY
cdr3_length: 11; j_call: TRBJ1-1; v_call: TRBV18; cdr3_aa: ASSPSQGTEAF
cdr3_length: 12; j_call: TRBJ2-1; v_call: TRBV6-4; cdr3_aa: ASSPREWDNEQF
cdr3_length: 11; j_call: TRBJ2-1; v_call: TRBV28; cdr3_aa: ASSDSPPNEQF
cdr3_length: 11; j_call: TRBJ2-5; v_call: TRBV7-3; cdr3_aa: ASSRGTQETQY
cdr3_length: 14; j_call: TRBJ2-1; v_call: TRBV5-6; cdr3_aa: ASSRRAGRRGDEQF
cdr3_length: 11; j_call: TRBJ1-2; v_call: TRBV9; cdr3_aa: ASSVGNLQGHT
cdr3_length: 12; j_call: TRBJ2-7; v_call: TRBV18; cdr3_aa: ASSPLTESYEQY
cdr3_length: 13; j_call: TRBJ2-3; v_call: TRBV19; cdr3_aa: ASSLGLGSTDTQY
cdr3_length: 16; j_call: TRBJ2-1; v_call: TRBV27; cdr3_aa: ASSLFSGGGSSYNEQF
cdr3_length: 14; j_call: TRBJ2-2; v_call: TRBV7-6; cdr3_aa: ASSLPGQGATGELF
cdr3_length: 8; j_call: TRBJ2-5; v_call: TRBV20-1; cdr3_aa: SAYQETQY
cdr3_length: 14; j_call: TRBJ2-5; v_call: TRBV18; cdr3_aa: ASSSRGQTHQETQY
cdr3_length: 13; j_call: TRBJ1-5; v_call: TRBV2; cdr3_aa: ASRRGTESNQPQH
cdr3_length: 13; j_call: TRBJ1-2; v_call: TRBV10-3; cdr3_aa: AISESQGVAGGYT
cdr3_length: 9; j_call: TRBJ2-1; v_call: TRBV20-1; cdr3_aa: SARQDLEQF
cdr3_length: 16; j_call: TRBJ2-1; v_call: TRBV27; cdr3_aa: ASSFLLAKKSSYNEQF
cdr3_length: 13; j_call: TRBJ2-7; v_call: TRBV5-1; cdr3_aa: ASSFSRANSYEQY
cdr3_length: 14; j_call: TRBJ2-1; v_call: TRBV9; cdr3_aa: ASSKTAGGPGNEQF
cdr3_length: 12; j_call: TRBJ1-5; v_call: TRBV10-2; cdr3_aa: ASSGQGSNQPQH
cdr3_length: 13; j_call: TRBJ2-1; v_call: TRBV29-1; cdr3_aa: SVGSRGSGYNEQF
cdr3_length: 12; j_call: TRBJ2-5; v_call: TRBV5-1; cdr3_aa: ASRMVAGKETQY
cdr3_length: 13; j_call: TRBJ2-6; v_call: TRBV5-1; cdr3_aa: ASSRDLSGANVLT
cdr3_length: 12; j_call: TRBJ2-7; v_call: TRBV5-4; cdr3_aa: ASSVTGNSYEQY
cdr3_length: 10; j_call: TRBJ2-2; v_call: TRBV7-9; cdr3_aa: ASSLVSRELF
cdr3_length: 13; j_call: TRBJ2-1; v_call: TRBV6-1; cdr3_aa: ASSDEGARYNEQF
cdr3_length: 11; j_call: TRBJ2-5; v_call: TRBV11-2; cdr3_aa: ASSPNRAETQY
cdr3_length: 11; j_call: TRBJ1-2; v_call: TRBV4-1; cdr3_aa: ASTRDGNYGYT
cdr3_length: 12; j_call: TRBJ1-5; v_call: TRBV10-3; cdr3_aa: ATETDYSNQPQH
cdr3_length: 12; j_call: TRBJ2-7; v_call: TRBV11-2; cdr3_aa: ASSSGPNGGEQY
cdr3_length: 11; j_call: TRBJ2-5; v_call: TRBV6-5; cdr3_aa: ASSQTRAETQY
cdr3_length: 13; j_call: TRBJ1-6; v_call: TRBV5-4; cdr3_aa: ASSWTGGYNSPLH
cdr3_length: 17; j_call: TRBJ1-2; v_call: TRBV5-6; cdr3_aa: ASSLWGPGPSGGVYGYT
cdr3_length: 10; j_call: TRBJ1-5; v_call: TRBV7-3; cdr3_aa: ASTLRDRVRN
cdr3_length: 14; j_call: .; v_call: TRBV2; cdr3_aa: ASSDPGSLASYEQY
cdr3_length: 12; j_call: TRBJ2-7; v_call: TRBV9; cdr3_aa: ASSVEGGSYEQY
cdr3_length: 11; j_call: TRBJ1-4; v_call: TRBV27; cdr3_aa: ATKPGVYEKLF
cdr3_length: 12; j_call: TRBJ1-5; v_call: TRBV28; cdr3_aa: ASSLEAAGQPQH
cdr3_length: 13; j_call: TRBJ2-7; v_call: TRBV6-5; cdr3_aa: ASSYLTNQGGEQY